This T cell receptor beta chain appears in the sequencing data of a study of OX40 agonist ivuxolimab in advanced cancers. Study as a whole: Ivuxolimab doses were 0.01, 0.1, 0.3, 1.5, 3 or 10 mg/kg every 2 weeks. Participants averaged 60 years of age (range about 23 to 80) and were about 85% male.

Germline V gene sequence: CDR1 SGHRS, CDR2 YFSETQ. With 0 bases clipped from V and 1 base from J, the junction kept 2 bases outside the gene matches. The CDR3 is 15 amino acids. Here immunoSEQ multiplex PCR was the method, and the copy in TCRdb shows in-frame clones only, minus some. The sample has tens of thousands of clones; roughly 87% are singletons. The rearrangement uses TRBV5-1 and TRBJ1-1; 8 bases fit TRBD1. The sequence was collected from an adult with an advanced solid tumor such as melanoma, head and neck, liver or kidney cancer. This material consisted of CD4+ or CD8+ T cells sorted from blood, taken in a trial of the OX40 agonist ivuxolimab. The CDR3 loop is CASSLDQGANTEAFF. CDR3 coding DNA: TGCGCCAGCAGCTTGGATCAGGGGGCGAACACTGAAGCTTTCTTT.